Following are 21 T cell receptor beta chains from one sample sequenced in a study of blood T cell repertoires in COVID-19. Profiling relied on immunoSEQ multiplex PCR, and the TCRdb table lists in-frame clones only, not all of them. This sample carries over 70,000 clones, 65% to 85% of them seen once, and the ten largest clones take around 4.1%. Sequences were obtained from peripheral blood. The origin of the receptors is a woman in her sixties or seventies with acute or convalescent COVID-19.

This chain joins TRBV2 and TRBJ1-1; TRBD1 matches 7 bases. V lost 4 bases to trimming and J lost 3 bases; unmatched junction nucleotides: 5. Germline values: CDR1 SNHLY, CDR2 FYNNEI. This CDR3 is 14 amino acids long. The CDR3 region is CASSVEGADTEAFF. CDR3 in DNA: TGTGCCAGCAGTGTCGAGGGGGCAGACACTGAAGCTTTCTTT.

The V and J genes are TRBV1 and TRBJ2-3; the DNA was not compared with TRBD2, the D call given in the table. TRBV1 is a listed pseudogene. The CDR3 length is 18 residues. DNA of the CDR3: TGCACCAGCAGCCAAGATCCTTCGACTAGCGGTTCCACAGATACGCAGTATTTT. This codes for CTSSQDPSTSGSTDTQYF.

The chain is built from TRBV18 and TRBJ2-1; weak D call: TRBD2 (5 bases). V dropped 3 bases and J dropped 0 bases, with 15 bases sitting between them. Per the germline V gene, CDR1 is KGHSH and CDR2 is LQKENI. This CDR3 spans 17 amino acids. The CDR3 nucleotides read TGTGCCAGCTCACCCAGTGGAGGCCGAGGCTCCTACAATGAGCAGTTCTTC. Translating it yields CASSPSGGRGSYNEQFF.

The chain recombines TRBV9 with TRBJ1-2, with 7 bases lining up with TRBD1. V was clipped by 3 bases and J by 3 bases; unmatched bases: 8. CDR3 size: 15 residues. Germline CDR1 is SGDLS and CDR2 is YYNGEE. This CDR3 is CASSGSNRGHYGYTF. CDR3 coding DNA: TGTGCCAGCAGCGGGAGCAACAGGGGTCACTATGGCTACACCTTC.

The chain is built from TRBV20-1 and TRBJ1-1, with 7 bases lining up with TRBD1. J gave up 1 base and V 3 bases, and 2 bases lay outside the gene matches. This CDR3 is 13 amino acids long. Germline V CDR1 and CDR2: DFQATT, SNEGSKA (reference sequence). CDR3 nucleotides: TGCAGTGCTAGTTGGGACAGGAACACTGAAGCTTTCTTT. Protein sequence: CSASWDRNTEAFF.

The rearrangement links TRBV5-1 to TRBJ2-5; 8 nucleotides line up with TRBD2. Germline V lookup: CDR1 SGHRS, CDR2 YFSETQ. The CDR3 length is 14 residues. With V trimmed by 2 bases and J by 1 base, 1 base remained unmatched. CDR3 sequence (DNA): TGCGCCAGCAGCTTCGGGACTAGCCAAGAGACCCAGTACTTC. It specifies CASSFGTSQETQYF.

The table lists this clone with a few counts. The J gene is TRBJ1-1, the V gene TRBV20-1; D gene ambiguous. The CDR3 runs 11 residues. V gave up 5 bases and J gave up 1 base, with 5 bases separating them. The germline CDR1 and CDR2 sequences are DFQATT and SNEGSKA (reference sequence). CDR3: CSAFQNTEAFF. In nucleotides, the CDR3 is TGCAGTGCTTTTCAGAACACTGAAGCTTTCTTT.

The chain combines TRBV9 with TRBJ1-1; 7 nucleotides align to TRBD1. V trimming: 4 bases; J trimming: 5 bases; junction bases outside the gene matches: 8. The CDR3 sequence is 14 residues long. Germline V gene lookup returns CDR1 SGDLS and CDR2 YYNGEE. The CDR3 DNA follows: TGTGCCAGCAGCACAGGGACAGCTCAAACTGAAGCTTTCTTT. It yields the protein CASSTGTAQTEAFF.

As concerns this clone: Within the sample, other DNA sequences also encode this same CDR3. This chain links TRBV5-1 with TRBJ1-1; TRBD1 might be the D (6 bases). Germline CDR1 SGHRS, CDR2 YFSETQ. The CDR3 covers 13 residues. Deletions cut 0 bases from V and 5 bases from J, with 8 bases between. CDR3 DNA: TGCGCCAGCAGCTTGGCAGGGGTTACTGAAGCTTTCTTT. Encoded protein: CASSLAGVTEAFF.

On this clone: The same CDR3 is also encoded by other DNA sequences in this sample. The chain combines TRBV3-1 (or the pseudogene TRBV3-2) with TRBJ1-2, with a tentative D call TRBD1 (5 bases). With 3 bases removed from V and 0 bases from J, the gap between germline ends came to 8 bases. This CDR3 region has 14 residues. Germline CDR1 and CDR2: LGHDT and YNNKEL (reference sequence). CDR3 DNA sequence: TGTGCCAGCAGCCATCGGACATCTAACTATGGCTACACCTTC. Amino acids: CASSHRTSNYGYTF.

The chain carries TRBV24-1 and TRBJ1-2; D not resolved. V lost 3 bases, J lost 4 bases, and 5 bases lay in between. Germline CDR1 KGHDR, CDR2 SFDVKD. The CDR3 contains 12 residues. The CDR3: CATSDTSYGYTF. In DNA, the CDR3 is TGTGCCACCAGTGATACGAGCTATGGCTACACCTTC.

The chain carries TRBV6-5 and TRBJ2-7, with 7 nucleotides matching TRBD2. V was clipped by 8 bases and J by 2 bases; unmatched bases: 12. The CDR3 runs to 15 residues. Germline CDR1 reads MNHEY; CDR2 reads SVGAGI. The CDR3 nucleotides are TGTGCCAGCTTACGTCCAGCGGGACTTACCTACGAGCAGTACTTC. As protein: CASLRPAGLTYEQYF.

The CDR3 loop reads CAWIWGDSPLHF. Written as DNA, the CDR3 is TGTGCCTGGATTTGGGGGGATTCACCCCTCCACTTT. The chain uses TRBV30 and TRBJ1-6, with a possible D match to TRBD1 (5 bases). Trimming took 4 bases from V and 8 from J, leaving 9 bases between them. The CDR3 has 12 residues. Germline V CDR1 and CDR2: GTSNPN, SVGIG (reference sequence).

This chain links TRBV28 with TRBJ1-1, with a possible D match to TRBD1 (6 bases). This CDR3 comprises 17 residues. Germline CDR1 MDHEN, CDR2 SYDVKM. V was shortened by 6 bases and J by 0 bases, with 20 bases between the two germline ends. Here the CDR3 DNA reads TGTGCCAGCAGACCCATGGGGACACCCAACATGAACACTGAAGCTTTCTTT. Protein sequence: CASRPMGTPNMNTEAFF.

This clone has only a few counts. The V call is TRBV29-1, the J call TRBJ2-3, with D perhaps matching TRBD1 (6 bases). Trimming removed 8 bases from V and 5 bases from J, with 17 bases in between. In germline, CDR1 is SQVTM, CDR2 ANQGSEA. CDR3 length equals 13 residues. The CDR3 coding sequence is TGCAGCTCGTCGGGGACAATGGGAGATACGCAGTATTTT. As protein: CSSSGTMGDTQYF.

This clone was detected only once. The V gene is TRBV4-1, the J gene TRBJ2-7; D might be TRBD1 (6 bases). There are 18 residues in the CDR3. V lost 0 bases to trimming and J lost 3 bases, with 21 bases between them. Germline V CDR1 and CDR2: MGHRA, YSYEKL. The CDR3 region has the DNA TGCGCCAGCAGCCAAGAAACTGGACAGCGGTTCCCTTACTACGAGCAGTACTTC. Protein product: CASSQETGQRFPYYEQYF.

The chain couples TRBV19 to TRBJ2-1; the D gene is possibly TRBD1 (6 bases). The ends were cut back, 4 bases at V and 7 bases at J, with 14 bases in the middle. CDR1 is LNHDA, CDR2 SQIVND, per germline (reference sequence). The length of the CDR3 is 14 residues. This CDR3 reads CASSTPSQGNEQFF. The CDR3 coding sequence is TGTGCCAGTAGTACCCCCTCACAGGGAAATGAGCAGTTCTTC.

Written as DNA, the CDR3 is TGTGCCAGCAGTTCGAGCCCCGGGACTTATAATTCACCCCTCCACTTT. Translated: CASSSSPGTYNSPLHF. The gene calls are TRBV27 and TRBJ1-6; possible D gene TRBD1, 5 bases. The CDR3 covers 16 residues. Germline V gene sequence: CDR1 MNHEY, CDR2 SMNVEV (reference sequence). The V and J ends lost 4 bases and 4 bases respectively, with 14 bases between them.

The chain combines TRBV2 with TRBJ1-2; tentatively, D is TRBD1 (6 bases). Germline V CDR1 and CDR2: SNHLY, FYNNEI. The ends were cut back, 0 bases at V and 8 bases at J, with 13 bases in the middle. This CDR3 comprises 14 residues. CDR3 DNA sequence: TGTGCCAGCAGTGAAGCGCGGGGGGGGCGAGGCTACACCTTC. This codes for CASSEARGGRGYTF.

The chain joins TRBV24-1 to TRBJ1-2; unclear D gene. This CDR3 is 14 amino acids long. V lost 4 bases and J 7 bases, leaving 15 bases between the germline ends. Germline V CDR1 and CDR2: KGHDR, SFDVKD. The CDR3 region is CATSDRLGDLGYTF. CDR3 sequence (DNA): TGTGCCACCAGTGACCGACTGGGAGACCTTGGCTACACCTTC.

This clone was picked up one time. CDR3 protein: CASRRSGQMEPQHF. CDR3 coding DNA: TGTGCCAGCAGGAGATCGGGACAGATGGAGCCCCAGCATTTT. The chain joins TRBV2 to TRBJ1-5; 7 bases map to TRBD1. After removal of 6 bases from V and 8 bases from J, the junction contained 10 bases not matched to a gene. The CDR3 is 14 residues long. Looked up from germline, CDR1 is SNHLY and CDR2 is FYNNEI.